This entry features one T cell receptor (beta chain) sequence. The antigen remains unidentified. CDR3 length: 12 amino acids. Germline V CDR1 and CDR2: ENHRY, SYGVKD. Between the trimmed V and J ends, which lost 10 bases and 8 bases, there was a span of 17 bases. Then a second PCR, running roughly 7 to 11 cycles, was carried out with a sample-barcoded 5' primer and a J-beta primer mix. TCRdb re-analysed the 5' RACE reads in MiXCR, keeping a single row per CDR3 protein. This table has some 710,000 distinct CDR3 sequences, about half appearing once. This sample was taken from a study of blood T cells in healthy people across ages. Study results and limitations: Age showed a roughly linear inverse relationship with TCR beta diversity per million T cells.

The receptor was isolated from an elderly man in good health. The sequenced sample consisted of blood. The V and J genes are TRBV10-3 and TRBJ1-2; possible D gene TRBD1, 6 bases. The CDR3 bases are TGTGCCACCACTACAGGGTTGGAAGGCTACACCTTC. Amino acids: CATTTGLEGYTF.